The clone carrying this TCR beta chain was observed at least ten times. Its antigen remains unidentified. RNA transcripts served as the template for amplifying TCR beta CDR3 regions. TCR CDR3 underwent first-round RT-PCR with the HTBI primer set. TCRdb analysed the multiplex PCR reads with MiXCR anew, one entry per CDR3 protein. The sample lists a few hundred thousand distinct CDR3 sequences, less than 20% occurring once. With 0 bases clipped from V and 7 bases from J, the junction kept 6 bases outside the gene matches. The germline gives CDR1 LGHDT, CDR2 YNNKEL (reference sequence). The CDR3 has 14 residues. The PBMCs had their origin in roughly 9.8 ml of fresh peripheral blood. This sample is part of a study of T cells in Graves' hyperthyroidism and ophthalmopathy. Notes on the study in general: Stable hyperthyroidism and ophthalmopathy were separated using 13 V-J signatures.

The chain recombines TRBV3-1 with TRBJ2-7; 7 bases map to TRBD2. The sequenced material came from blood. This clonotype was obtained from a young man with Graves' ophthalmopathy. DNA for the CDR3: TGTGCCAGCAGCCAAGAAGTTTCGGGGGGAGAGCAGTACTTC. This encodes CASSQEVSGGEQYF.